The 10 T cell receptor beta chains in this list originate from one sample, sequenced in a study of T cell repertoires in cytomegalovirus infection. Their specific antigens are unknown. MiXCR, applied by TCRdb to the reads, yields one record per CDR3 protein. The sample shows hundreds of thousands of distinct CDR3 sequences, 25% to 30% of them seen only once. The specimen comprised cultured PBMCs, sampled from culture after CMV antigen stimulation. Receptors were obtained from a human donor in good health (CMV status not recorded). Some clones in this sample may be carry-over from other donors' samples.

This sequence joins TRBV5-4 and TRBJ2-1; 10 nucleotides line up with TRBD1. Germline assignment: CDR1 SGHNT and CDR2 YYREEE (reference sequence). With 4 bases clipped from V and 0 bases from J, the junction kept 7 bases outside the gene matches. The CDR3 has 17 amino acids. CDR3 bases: TGTGCCAGCAGCCCTAGACAGGGGGCTAGCTCCTACAATGAGCAGTTCTTC. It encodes CASSPRQGASSYNEQFF.

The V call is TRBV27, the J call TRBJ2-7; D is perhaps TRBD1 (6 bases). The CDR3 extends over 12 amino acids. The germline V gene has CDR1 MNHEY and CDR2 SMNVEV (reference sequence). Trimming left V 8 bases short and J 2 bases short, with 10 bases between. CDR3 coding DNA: TGTGCCAGCCGCAGGGGCGCCTACGAGCAGTACTTC. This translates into CASRRGAYEQYF.

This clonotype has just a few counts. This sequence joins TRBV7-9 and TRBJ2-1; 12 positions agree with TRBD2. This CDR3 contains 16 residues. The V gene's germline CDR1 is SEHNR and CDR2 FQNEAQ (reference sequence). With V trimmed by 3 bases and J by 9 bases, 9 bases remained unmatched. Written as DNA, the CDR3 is TGTGCCAGCAGCTTGAGAGGACTAGCGGGAATAAGTGAGCAGTTCTTC. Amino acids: CASSLRGLAGISEQFF.

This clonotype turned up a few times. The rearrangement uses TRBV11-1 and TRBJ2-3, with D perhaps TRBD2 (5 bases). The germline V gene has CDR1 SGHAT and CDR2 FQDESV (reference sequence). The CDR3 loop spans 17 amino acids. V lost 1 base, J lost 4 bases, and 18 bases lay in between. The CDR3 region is CASSLGRRKGVADTQYF. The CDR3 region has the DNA TGTGCCAGCAGCTTAGGGCGCCGGAAGGGAGTCGCAGATACGCAGTATTTT. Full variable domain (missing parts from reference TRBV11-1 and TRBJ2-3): EAEVAQSPRYKITEKSQAVAFWCDPISGHATLYWYRQILGQGPELLVQFQDESVVDDSQLPKDRFSAERLKGVDSTLKIQPAELGDSAMYLCASSLGRRKGVADTQYFGPGTRLTVL.

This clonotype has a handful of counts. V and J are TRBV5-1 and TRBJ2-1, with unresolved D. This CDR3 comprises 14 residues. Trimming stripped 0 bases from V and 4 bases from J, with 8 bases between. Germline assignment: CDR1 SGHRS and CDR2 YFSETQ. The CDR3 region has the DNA TGCGCCAGCAGCTTGGCCTTAGAATACAATGAGCAGTTCTTC. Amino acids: CASSLALEYNEQFF.

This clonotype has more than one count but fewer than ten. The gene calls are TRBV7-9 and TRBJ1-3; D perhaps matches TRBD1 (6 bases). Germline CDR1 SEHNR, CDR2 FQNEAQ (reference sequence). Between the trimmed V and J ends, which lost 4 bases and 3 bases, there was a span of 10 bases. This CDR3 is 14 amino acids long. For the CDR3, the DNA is TGTGCCAGCAGCTCCCAGGGGTATGGAAACACCATATATTTT. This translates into CASSSQGYGNTIYF.

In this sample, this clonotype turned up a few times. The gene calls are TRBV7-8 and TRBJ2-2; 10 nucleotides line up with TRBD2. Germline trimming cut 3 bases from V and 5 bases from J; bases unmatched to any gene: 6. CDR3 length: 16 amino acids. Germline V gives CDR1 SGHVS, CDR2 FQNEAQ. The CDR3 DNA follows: TGTGCCAGCAGCTTGAGGGTAGCGGGGGGAACCGGGGAGCTGTTTTTT. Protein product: CASSLRVAGGTGELFF.

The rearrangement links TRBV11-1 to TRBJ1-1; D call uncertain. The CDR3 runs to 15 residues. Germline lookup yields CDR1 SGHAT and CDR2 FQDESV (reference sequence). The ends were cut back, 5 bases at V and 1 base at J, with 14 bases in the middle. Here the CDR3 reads CASSPEGAQNTEAFF. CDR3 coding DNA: TGTGCCAGCAGCCCAGAGGGAGCCCAGAACACTGAAGCTTTCTTT. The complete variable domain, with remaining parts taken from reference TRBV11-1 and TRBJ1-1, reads EAEVAQSPRYKITEKSQAVAFWCDPISGHATLYWYRQILGQGPELLVQFQDESVVDDSQLPKDRFSAERLKGVDSTLKIQPAELGDSAMYLCASSPEGAQNTEAFFGQGTRLTVV.

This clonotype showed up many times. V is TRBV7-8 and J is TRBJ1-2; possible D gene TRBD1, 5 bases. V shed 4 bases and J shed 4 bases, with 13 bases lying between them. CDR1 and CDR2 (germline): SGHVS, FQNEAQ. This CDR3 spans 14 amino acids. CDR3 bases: TGTGCCAGCAGCTCCGGACATTCTTCCTATGGCTACACCTTC. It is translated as CASSSGHSSYGYTF.

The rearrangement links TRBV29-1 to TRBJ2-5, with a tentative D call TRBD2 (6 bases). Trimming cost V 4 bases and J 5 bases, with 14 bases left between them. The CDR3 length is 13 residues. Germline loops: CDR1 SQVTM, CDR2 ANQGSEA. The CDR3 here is CSVGGGPRETQYF. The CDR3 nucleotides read TGCAGCGTTGGAGGAGGGCCCAGGGAGACCCAGTACTTC.